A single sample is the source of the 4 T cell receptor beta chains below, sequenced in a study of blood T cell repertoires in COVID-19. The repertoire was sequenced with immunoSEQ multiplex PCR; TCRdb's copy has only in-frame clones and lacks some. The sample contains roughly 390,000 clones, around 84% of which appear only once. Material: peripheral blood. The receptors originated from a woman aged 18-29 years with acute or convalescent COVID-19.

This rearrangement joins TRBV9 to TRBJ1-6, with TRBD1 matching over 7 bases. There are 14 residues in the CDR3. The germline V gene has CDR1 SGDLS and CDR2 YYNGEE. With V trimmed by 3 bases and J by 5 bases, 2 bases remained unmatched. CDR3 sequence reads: CASSEGTDNSPLHF. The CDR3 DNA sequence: TGTGCCAGCAGCGAAGGGACAGATAATTCACCCCTCCACTTT. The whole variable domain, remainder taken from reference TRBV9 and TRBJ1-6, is DSGVTQTPKHLITATGQRVTLRCSPRSGDLSVYWYQQSLDQGLQFLIQYYNGEERAKGNILERFSAQQFPDLHSELNLSSLELGDSALYFCASSEGTDNSPLHFGNGTRLTVT.

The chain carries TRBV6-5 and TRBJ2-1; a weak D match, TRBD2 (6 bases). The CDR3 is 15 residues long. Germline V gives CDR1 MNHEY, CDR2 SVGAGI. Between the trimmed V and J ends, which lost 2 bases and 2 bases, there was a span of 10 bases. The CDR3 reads CASSYGAGPYNEQFF. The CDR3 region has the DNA TGTGCCAGCAGTTACGGGGCGGGACCCTACAATGAGCAGTTCTTC.

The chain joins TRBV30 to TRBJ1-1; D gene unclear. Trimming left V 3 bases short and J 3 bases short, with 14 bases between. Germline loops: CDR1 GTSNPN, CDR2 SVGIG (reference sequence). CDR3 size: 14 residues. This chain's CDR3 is CAWRRGGFDTEAFF. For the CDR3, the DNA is TGTGCCTGGAGACGAGGAGGGTTTGACACTGAAGCTTTCTTT.

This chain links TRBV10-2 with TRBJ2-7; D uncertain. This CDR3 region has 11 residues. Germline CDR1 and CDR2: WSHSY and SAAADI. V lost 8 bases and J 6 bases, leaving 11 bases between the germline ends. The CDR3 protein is CASSDPGEQYF. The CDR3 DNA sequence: TGCGCCAGCTCCGACCCGGGCGAGCAGTACTTC.